This T cell receptor beta chain was found in a study of T cell responses to AZD1222 COVID-19 vaccine (TCRdb year 2021). Looking at the study overall: A total of about 240 trial participants underwent TCR sequencing, of whom around 200 received two doses of AZD1222 and about 26 received two doses of the MenACWY control vaccine. Trial participants were enrolled by age into 18-55, 56-69 and 70-plus year subgroups, with about 150, 28 and 57 TCR-sequenced participants respectively. Here is what the overall study found, with its caveats: Reportedly, almost half of the unique spike-specific TCRs recognized epitopes lying outside the regions that are mutated in the B.1.351 and B.1.1.7 variants. Because no day 14 peak-response samples were available, the repertoires could be characterized only after the peak T cell response. Participants were mostly white British, with more females than males. The authors suggested clonal diversity may have been underestimated. After two AZD1222 doses, spike-specific TCR breadth and depth were significantly higher than at day 0 and than in MenACWY recipients. CD4 TCRs associated with the vaccine covered the entire spike protein, and the dominant responses were in regions 160-218 and 743-854. The 56-69-year group was small, and its depth increase did not reach significance, likely because of low power. Conclusions about previously exposed vaccinees are limited because only six or seven AZD1222 recipients were SARS-CoV-2 seropositive at baseline.

Concerning this clone itself: Its antigen target is currently unknown. Base qualities are not at hand, and no much larger clone is one base apart.

Read against the paper, the sample's time point label means: baseline before first vaccination. What this sample's treatment or condition label stands for: meningococcal conjugate vaccine given as trial control. Samples from vaccinated people were obtained from the UK trials COV001 and COV002, which included a single-blind randomized controlled phase 2/3 trial of AZD1222 (ChAdOx1 nCoV-19) in healthy adults. Trial participant PBMC samples were collected at day 0 and day 28 after the second dose for TCRbeta chain sequencing. The CDR3 regions of human TCRbeta chains were analyzed by immunosequencing. The published analysis was carried out like this. Repertoire TCRs were matched against a reference library of SARS-CoV-2-specific TCRs generated with the MIRA antigen-specificity platform. Breadth meant the fraction of unique TCRs that were SARS-CoV-2-associated, whereas depth meant the fraction of total T cells that were SARS-CoV-2-associated. Using the MIRA data, each spike-specific TCR was assigned both to the spike region to which the TCR was reactive and to a CD4 or CD8 class. Log10-transformed breadth and depth values were compared by one-way ANOVA with Sidak's multiple comparisons tests. TCRdb obtained this table from immuneACCESS and retained in-frame rearrangements with V and J assigned. These tables miss some clones; where compared with another copy, unresolved V genes account for less than half of the shortfall, and the remainder is unexplained. The V and J calls and the clone size are those of that table, but D and trimming were determined from the DNA. The sample records approximately 110,000 clones, approximately 86% of which are singletons. The ten largest make up 10% to 15% of the sample.

Sequenced material: peripheral blood, taken on day 0 of MenACWY control vaccination. The TCR was taken from an adult in good health.

In nucleotides, the sequence is TGTGCCAGCAGCTTACAAAAGGGGTTATTGTTTTTT. It codes for CASSLQKGLLFF. Here the chain combines TRBV7-9 and TRBJ1-4; possibly the D gene is TRBD1, per 5 matching bases. As encoded in the germline V gene (reference sequence), CDR1 is SEHNR while CDR2 is FQNEAQ. V drops 2 bases and J drops 15 bases, leaving 13 bases in between. From the cysteine through the phenylalanine, the CDR3 covers 12 amino acids. The DNA shown is the 36-base CDR3, in frame from base 1.